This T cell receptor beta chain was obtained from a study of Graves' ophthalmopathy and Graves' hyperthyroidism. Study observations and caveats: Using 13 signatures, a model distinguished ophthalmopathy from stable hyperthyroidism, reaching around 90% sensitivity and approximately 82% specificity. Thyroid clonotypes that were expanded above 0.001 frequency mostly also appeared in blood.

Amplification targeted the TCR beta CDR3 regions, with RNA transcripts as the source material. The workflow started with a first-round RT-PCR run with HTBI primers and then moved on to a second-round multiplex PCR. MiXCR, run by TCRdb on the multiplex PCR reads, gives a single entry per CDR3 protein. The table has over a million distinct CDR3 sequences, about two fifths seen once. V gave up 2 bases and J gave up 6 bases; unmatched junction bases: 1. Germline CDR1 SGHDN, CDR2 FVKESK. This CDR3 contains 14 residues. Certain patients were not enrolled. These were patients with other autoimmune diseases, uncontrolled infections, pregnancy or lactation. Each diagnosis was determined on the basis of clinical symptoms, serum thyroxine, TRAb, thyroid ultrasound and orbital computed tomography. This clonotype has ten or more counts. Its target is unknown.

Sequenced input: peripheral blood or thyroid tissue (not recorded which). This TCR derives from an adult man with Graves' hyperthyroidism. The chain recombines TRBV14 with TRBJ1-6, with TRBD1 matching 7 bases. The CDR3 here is CASSQNRGNSPLHF. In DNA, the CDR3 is TGTGCCAGCAGCCAAAACAGGGGTAATTCACCCCTCCACTTT.